The rows below give T cell receptor beta chains drawn from one sample of a study of shared clonotypes between healthy human individuals. The protocol was immunoSEQ multiplex PCR, while the TCRdb copy is restricted to in-frame clones and leaves out a portion. The table records approximately 500,000 clones, around 96% of them present only once. Material: naive CD4+ T cells sorted from blood. The receptors shown here come from a woman aged 25-40 years in good health. The CDR3 runs from the conserved cysteine through the conserved F or W. The D gene is left open where the match is weak.

TRBV10-3	15	NA	TRBD2	CAIRDSGRAPYEQYF
TRBV6-4	14	TRBJ1-1	TRBD1	CASSLTGADTEAFF
TRBV7-2	16	TRBJ2-7	NA	CASSKMGTSSLYEQYF
TRBV28	16	TRBJ1-1	NA	CASSPPSDGINTEAFF
TRBV7-9	14	TRBJ1-4	TRBD1	CASNRQGANEKLFF
TRBV11-1	15	TRBJ2-3	NA	CASSPDWGEGNTQYF
TRBV28	13	TRBJ2-5	NA	CASSPGSQETQYF
TRBV5-1	14	TRBJ2-7	NA	CASSLVTGPYEQYF
TRBV27	17	TRBJ2-7	TRBD2	CASSSPGLAGAPHEQYF
TRBV27	14	TRBJ2-2	TRBD2	CASSLPGRAGELFF
TRBV7-2	14	TRBJ2-2	NA	CASSLGRDTGELFF
TRBV11-2	13	TRBJ2-7	NA	CASTAVSRYEQYF
TRBV18	15	TRBJ2-5	NA	CASSLGTEFWETQYF
TRBV19	14	TRBJ1-5	TRBD1	CASTRTGGHQPQHF
TRBV10-3	14	TRBJ2-5	NA	CAISRGGAQETQYF
TRBV28	16	TRBJ2-1	TRBD2	CASSLSFLAGAPEQFF
TRBV29-1	12	TRBJ1-5	NA	CSVGLGKQPQHF
TRBV11-3	13	TRBJ2-3	NA	CASSPHLTDTQYF
TRBV6-1	15	TRBJ1-5	NA	CASSEGTVSNQPQHF
TRBV28	15	TRBJ2-2	TRBD2	CASSLASGRTGELFF
TRBV11-2	14	TRBJ2-7	NA	CASSLRGAVYEQYF
TRBV28	14	TRBJ2-7	NA	CASSTDSQGYEQYF